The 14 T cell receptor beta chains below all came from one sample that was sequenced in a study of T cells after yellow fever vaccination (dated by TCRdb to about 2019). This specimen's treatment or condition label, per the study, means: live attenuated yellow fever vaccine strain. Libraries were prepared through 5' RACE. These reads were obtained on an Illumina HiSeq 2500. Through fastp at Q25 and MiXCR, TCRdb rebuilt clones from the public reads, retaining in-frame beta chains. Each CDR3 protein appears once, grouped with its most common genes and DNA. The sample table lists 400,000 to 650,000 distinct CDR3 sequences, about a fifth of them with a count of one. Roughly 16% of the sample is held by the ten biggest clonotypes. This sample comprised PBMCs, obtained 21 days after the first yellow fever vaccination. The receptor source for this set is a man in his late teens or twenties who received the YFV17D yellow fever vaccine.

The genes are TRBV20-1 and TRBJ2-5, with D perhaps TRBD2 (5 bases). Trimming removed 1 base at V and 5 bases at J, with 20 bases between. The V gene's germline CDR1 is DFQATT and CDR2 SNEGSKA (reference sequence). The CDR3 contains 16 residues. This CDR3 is CSARVVGGQGMETQYF. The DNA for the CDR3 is TGCAGTGCTAGAGTCGTGGGCGGGCAAGGGATGGAGACCCAGTACTTC.

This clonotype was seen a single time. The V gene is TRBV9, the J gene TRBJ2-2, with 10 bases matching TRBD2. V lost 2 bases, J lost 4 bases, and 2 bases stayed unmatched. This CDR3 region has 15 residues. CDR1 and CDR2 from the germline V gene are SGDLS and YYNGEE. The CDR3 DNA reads TGTGCCAGCAGCGTCAGCGGGGGGGCCACCGGGGAGCTGTTTTTT. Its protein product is CASSVSGGATGELFF.

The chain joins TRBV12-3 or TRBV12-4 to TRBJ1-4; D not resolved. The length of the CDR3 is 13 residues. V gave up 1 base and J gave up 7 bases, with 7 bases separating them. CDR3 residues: CASSLGQPEKLFF. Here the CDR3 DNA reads TGTGCCAGCAGTTTAGGGCAGCCTGAAAAACTGTTTTTT.

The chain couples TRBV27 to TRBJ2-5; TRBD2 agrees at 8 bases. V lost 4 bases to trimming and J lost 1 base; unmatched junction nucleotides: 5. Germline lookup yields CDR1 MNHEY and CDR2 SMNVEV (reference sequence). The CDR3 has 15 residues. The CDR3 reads CASSWAGGPQETQYF. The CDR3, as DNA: TGTGCCAGCAGTTGGGCGGGGGGACCCCAAGAGACCCAGTACTTC.

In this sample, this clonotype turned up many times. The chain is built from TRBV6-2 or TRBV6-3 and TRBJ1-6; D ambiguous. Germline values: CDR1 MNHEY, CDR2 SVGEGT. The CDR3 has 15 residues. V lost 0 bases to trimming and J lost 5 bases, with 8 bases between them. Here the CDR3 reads CASSYSKSNNSPLHF. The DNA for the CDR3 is TGTGCCAGCAGTTACTCGAAGTCTAATAATTCACCCCTCCACTTT.

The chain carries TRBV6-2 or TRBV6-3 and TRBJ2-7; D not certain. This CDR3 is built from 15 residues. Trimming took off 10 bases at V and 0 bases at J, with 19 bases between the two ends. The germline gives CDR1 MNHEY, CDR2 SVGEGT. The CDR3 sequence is CATTAEDGGSYEQYV. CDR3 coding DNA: TGTGCCACCACCGCAGAGGACGGCGGCTCCTACGAGCAGTACGTC.

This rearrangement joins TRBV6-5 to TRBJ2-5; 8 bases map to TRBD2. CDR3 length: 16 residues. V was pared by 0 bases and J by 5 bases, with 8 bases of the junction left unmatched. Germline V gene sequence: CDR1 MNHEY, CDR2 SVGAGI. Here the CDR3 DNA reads TGTGCCAGCAGTTACTCCGGGGGGGGGAGTGGGGAGACCCAGTACTTC. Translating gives CASSYSGGGSGETQYF.

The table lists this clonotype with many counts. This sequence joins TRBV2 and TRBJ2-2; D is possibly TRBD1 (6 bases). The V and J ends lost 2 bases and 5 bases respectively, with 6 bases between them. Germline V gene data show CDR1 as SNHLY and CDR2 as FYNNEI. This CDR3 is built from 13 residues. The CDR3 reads CASSERGTGELFF. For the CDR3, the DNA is TGTGCCAGCAGTGAAAGGGGGACCGGGGAGCTGTTTTTT.

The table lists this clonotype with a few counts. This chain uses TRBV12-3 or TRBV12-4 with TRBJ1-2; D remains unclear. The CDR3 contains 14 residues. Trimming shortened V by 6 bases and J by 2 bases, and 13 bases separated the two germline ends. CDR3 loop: CASRESGRNYGYTF. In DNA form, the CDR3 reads TGTGCCAGCAGGGAATCGGGGAGAAACTATGGCTACACCTTC.

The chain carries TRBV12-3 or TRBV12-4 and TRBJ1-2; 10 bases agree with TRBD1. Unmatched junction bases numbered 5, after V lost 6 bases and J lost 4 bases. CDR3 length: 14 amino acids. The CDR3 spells CASSFDRGPYGYTF. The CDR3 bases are TGTGCCAGCAGCTTCGACAGGGGGCCCTATGGCTACACCTTC.

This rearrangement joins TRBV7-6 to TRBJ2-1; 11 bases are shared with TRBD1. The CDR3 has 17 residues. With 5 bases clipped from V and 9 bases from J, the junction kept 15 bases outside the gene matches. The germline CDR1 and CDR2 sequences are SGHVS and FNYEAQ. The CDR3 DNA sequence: TGTGCCAGCAGCCCAGGTTTTAGGACAGGGGGCCTGGCTGAGCAGTTCTTC. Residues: CASSPGFRTGGLAEQFF. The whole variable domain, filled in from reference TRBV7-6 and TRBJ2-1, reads GAGVSQSPRYKVTKRGQDVALRCDPISGHVSLYWYRQALGQGPEFLTYFNYEAQQDKSGLPNDRFSAERPEGSISTLTIQRTEQRDSAMYRCASSPGFRTGGLAEQFFGPGTRLTVL.

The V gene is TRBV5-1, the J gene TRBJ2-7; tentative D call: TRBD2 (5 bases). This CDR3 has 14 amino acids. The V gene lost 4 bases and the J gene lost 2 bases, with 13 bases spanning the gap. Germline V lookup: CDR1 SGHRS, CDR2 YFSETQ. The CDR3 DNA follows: TGCGCCAGCAGCGATGTTTCCGGGGCCTACGAGCAGTACTTC. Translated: CASSDVSGAYEQYF.

The CDR3 sequence: CASSYDYEQYF. CDR3 sequence (DNA): TGTGCCAGCAGTTATGACTACGAGCAGTACTTC. The J gene is TRBJ2-7, the V gene TRBV6-2 or TRBV6-3; D not certain. The V end lost 3 bases, the J end lost 3 bases, and 3 bases lay between the germline ends. CDR3 length: 11 residues. Germline assignment: CDR1 MNHEY and CDR2 SVGEGT.

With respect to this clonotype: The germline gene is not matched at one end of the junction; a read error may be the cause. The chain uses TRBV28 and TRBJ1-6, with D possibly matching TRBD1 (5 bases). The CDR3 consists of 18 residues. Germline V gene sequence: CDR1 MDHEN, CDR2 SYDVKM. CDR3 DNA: TGTGCCTGCAGTTTACGGAGGTTAGGACACGGGAATAATTCACCCCTCCACTTT. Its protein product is CACSLRRLGHGNNSPLHF. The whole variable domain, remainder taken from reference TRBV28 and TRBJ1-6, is DVKVTQSSRYLVKRTGEKVFLECVQDMDHENMFWYRQDPGLGLRLIYFSYDVKMKEKGDIPEGYSVSREKKERFSLILESASTNQTSMYLCACSLRRLGHGNNSPLHFGNGTRLTVT.